These 29 T cell receptor beta chains originate from one sample sequenced in a study of cytomegalovirus exposure and HLA in healthy donors. Vbeta (60) and Jbeta (13) primers were used in the PCR. Clones were read by immunoSEQ multiplex PCR, and TCRdb kept only the in-frame ones, dropping some. The profile shows 150,000 to 200,000 clones, over 75% of them singletons. Source material: PBMCs. These receptors were taken from a young man in good health and CMV-seronegative.

The V gene is TRBV19, the J gene TRBJ2-7, with a weak D call TRBD2 (5 bases). The CDR3 extends over 14 amino acids. The V gene's germline CDR1 is LNHDA and CDR2 SQIVND (reference sequence). V shed 0 bases and J shed 1 base, with 7 bases lying between them. CDR3: CASSIDSGSYEQYF. Written as DNA, the CDR3 is TGTGCCAGTAGTATAGACAGCGGATCCTACGAGCAGTACTTC.

V is TRBV28 and J is TRBJ1-4; TRBD1 matches 7 bases. Trimming at V came to 5 bases and at J to 4 bases, leaving 10 bases not matched to a gene. Germline CDR1 MDHEN, CDR2 SYDVKM. The CDR3 extends over 16 amino acids. The CDR3 DNA reads TGTGCCAGCAGTCAGAGGACAGGCGAAGTTAATGAAAAACTGTTTTTT. Protein: CASSQRTGEVNEKLFF.

This clone was seen just once. This rearrangement joins TRBV19 to TRBJ1-2; 10 bases are a match to TRBD1. This CDR3 is built from 18 residues. The germline V gene has CDR1 LNHDA and CDR2 SQIVND (reference sequence). Trimming at V came to 9 bases and at J to 4 bases, leaving 20 bases not matched to a gene. The CDR3 is CARAVGTGVSNLCYGYTF. For the CDR3, the DNA is TGTGCCAGAGCCGTGGGGACAGGGGTCTCCAATTTGTGCTATGGCTACACCTTC. Together with reference TRBV19 and TRBJ1-2, the CDR3 gives the full variable domain: DGGITQSPKYLFRKEGQNVTLSCEQNLNHDAMYWYRQDPGQGLRLIYYSQIVNDFQKGDIAEGYSVSREKKESFPLTVTSAQKNPTAFYLCARAVGTGVSNLCYGYTFGSGTRLTVV.

The chain employs TRBV6-1 and TRBJ2-5; D remains ambiguous. Germline V CDR1 and CDR2: MNHNS, SASEGT. Trimming shortened V by 11 bases and J by 4 bases, and 17 bases separated the two germline ends. There are 13 residues in the CDR3. CDR3 sequence reads: CAEAITQGETQYF. CDR3 bases: TGTGCCGAGGCCATCACCCAAGGAGAGACCCAGTACTTC.

The genes are TRBV2 and TRBJ1-2, with TRBD1 matching over 7 bases. The V gene's germline CDR1 is SNHLY and CDR2 FYNNEI. After removal of 9 bases from V and 0 bases from J, the junction contained 10 bases not matched to a gene. The CDR3 spans 15 residues. Here the CDR3 DNA reads TGTGCCAGATATATTCGACAGGGAGCTAACTATGGCTACACCTTC. Translation gives CARYIRQGANYGYTF.

The chain has TRBV12-5 and TRBJ2-5; 7 bases fit TRBD1. V lost 7 bases to trimming and J lost 3 bases; unmatched junction nucleotides: 2. Germline V gene data show CDR1 as LGHNT and CDR2 as FRNRAP. The CDR3 loop spans 12 amino acids. The CDR3 spells CASVGGEETQYF. CDR3 bases: TGTGCTAGTGTAGGGGGCGAAGAGACCCAGTACTTC.

This CDR3 reads CASSGFMNTEAFF. CDR3 nucleotides: TGTGCCAGCTCAGGCTTTATGAACACTGAAGCTTTCTTT. V is TRBV14 and J is TRBJ1-1; D ambiguous. This CDR3 spans 13 amino acids. From germline, CDR1 is SGHDN and CDR2 FVKESK. Trimming left V 8 bases short and J 0 bases short, with 10 bases between. Drawing the rest from reference TRBV14 and TRBJ1-1, the complete variable domain is EAGVTQFPSHSVIEKGQTVTLRCDPISGHDNLYWYRRVMGKEIKFLLHFVKESKQDESGMPNNRFLAERTGGTYSTLKVQPAELEDSGVYFCASSGFMNTEAFFGQGTRLTVV.

The rearrangement joins TRBV5-6 to TRBJ2-7, with TRBD2 identical over 7 bases. V trimming: 4 bases; J trimming: 4 bases; junction bases outside the gene matches: 2. There are 12 residues in the CDR3. Germline CDR1 reads SGHDT; CDR2 reads YYEEEE. CDR3 residues: CASSLGRYEQYF. CDR3 DNA sequence: TGTGCCAGCAGCCTCGGGAGGTACGAGCAGTACTTC.

CDR3 residues: CASSPGQVMDTEAFF. Written as DNA, the CDR3 is TGTGCCAGCAGTCCAGGACAGGTGATGGACACTGAAGCTTTCTTT. V is TRBV28 and J is TRBJ1-1, with 7 bases identical to TRBD1. This CDR3 comprises 15 residues. Germline assignment: CDR1 MDHEN and CDR2 SYDVKM. The junction had 9 bases not matched to a gene; V was cut back by 5 bases and J by 3 bases.

The table lists this clone with a count of one. The chain joins TRBV19 to TRBJ2-5; 13 nucleotides line up with TRBD2. V was pared by 1 base and J by 3 bases, with 2 bases of the junction left unmatched. This CDR3 spans 16 amino acids. Germline V gene sequence: CDR1 LNHDA, CDR2 SQIVND (reference sequence). The CDR3 spells CASSIGTSGREETQYF. The CDR3 nucleotides read TGTGCCAGTAGTATAGGGACTAGCGGGAGAGAAGAGACCCAGTACTTC.

The chain couples TRBV9 to TRBJ2-1; 11 bases agree with TRBD2. Germline V gene sequence: CDR1 SGDLS, CDR2 YYNGEE. Trimming at V came to 4 bases and at J to 4 bases, leaving 7 bases not matched to a gene. This CDR3 spans 16 amino acids. The CDR3 is CASSSTTSGTYNEQFF. CDR3 nucleotides: TGTGCCAGCAGCTCCACGACTAGCGGGACTTACAATGAGCAGTTCTTC.

This clone turned up a few times. The rearrangement links TRBV27 to TRBJ2-1; 9 bases line up with TRBD2. Per the germline V gene, CDR1 is MNHEY and CDR2 is SMNVEV (reference sequence). The CDR3 length is 16 residues. The V segment lost 2 bases and the J segment 3 bases; nucleotides outside the gene matches: 5. CDR3 DNA sequence: TGTGCCAGCAGTTTAGGTGTTAGCGGGGGCTACAATGAGCAGTTCTTC. The encoded protein is CASSLGVSGGYNEQFF.

The chain employs TRBV4-1 and TRBJ1-2, with D possibly matching TRBD1 (5 bases). This CDR3 contains 14 residues. Deletions cut 3 bases from V and 8 bases from J, with 16 bases between. In germline, CDR1 is MGHRA, CDR2 YSYEKL. The CDR3 region is CASSHPLRRGGYTF. As DNA, the CDR3 is TGCGCCAGCAGCCACCCGTTGAGAAGGGGCGGCTACACCTTC.

This clone was seen more than once but under ten times. The J gene is TRBJ1-2, the V gene TRBV6-4, with TRBD1 identical over 8 bases. This CDR3 spans 15 amino acids. The germline gives CDR1 MRHNA, CDR2 SNTAGT. The J segment lost 4 bases and the V segment lost 3 bases, leaving 7 bases of the junction unmatched. CDR3 amino acids: CASSEGTGEPYGYTF. DNA for the CDR3: TGTGCCAGCAGTGAAGGGACAGGAGAACCCTATGGCTACACCTTC.

The V call is TRBV6-5, the J call TRBJ1-1; D might be TRBD1 (6 bases). Germline V gives CDR1 MNHEY, CDR2 SVGAGI. The CDR3 sequence is 14 residues long. Trimming took 3 bases from V and 2 from J, leaving 10 bases between them. CDR3 residues: CASSYKGVNTEAFF. In nucleotides, the CDR3 is TGTGCCAGCAGTTATAAGGGGGTAAACACTGAAGCTTTCTTT.

J is TRBJ2-7 and V is TRBV7-8, with TRBD1 matching 7 bases. V lost 1 base and J lost 2; bases outside the gene matches: 5. Germline V gene data show CDR1 as SGHVS and CDR2 as FQNEAQ. The CDR3 loop spans 15 amino acids. CDR3 protein: CASSLVVQGPYEQYF. The CDR3 DNA reads TGTGCCAGCAGCTTAGTCGTACAGGGGCCCTACGAGCAGTACTTC.

This chain links TRBV18 with TRBJ2-1, with TRBD2 matching 9 bases. V shed 0 bases, J shed 8 bases, and the junction held 14 bases outside the gene matches. The CDR3 runs to 18 residues. In germline, CDR1 is KGHSH, CDR2 LQKENI. CDR3 in DNA: TGTGCCAGCTCACCACCTTCAACTGGCGGGAGGGCCTCCCATGAGCAGTTCTTC. It is translated as CASSPPSTGGRASHEQFF. Complete variable domain (other parts from reference TRBV18 and TRBJ2-1): NAGVMQNPRHLVRRRGQEARLRCSPMKGHSHVYWYRQLPEEGLKFMVYLQKENIIDESGMPKERFSAEFPKEGPSILRIQQVVRGDSAAYFCASSPPSTGGRASHEQFFGPGTRLTVL.

The chain joins TRBV5-4 to TRBJ2-3; 7 bases agree with TRBD2. This CDR3 spans 17 amino acids. V lost 2 bases and J lost 2; bases outside the gene matches: 11. Germline CDR1 and CDR2: SGHNT and YYREEE (reference sequence). DNA for the CDR3: TGTGCCAGCAGCTTAGGACCGGGGGGTACCCTCACAGATACGCAGTATTTT. Protein sequence: CASSLGPGGTLTDTQYF. The entire variable domain, with the rest obtained from reference TRBV5-4 and TRBJ2-3, is as follows: ETGVTQSPTHLIKTRGQQVTLRCSSQSGHNTVSWYQQALGQGPQFIFQYYREEENGRGNFPPRFSGLQFPNYSSELNVNALELDDSALYLCASSLGPGGTLTDTQYFGPGTRLTVL.

This clone was seen a few times. The V call is TRBV27, the J call TRBJ1-2; 7 positions agree with TRBD1. The germline gives CDR1 MNHEY, CDR2 SMNVEV (reference sequence). The CDR3 runs to 16 residues. With V trimmed by 2 bases and J by 4 bases, 10 bases remained unmatched. As DNA, the CDR3 is TGTGCCAGCAGTTTAGCCTCCACACAGGGGAGCTATGGCTACACCTTC. Translation: CASSLASTQGSYGYTF.

The chain carries TRBV11-3 and TRBJ1-5; 10 bases align to TRBD1. CDR3 length equals 17 residues. With 1 base clipped from V and 4 bases from J, the junction kept 7 bases outside the gene matches. Per the germline V gene, CDR1 is SGHNT and CDR2 is YENEEA. Here the CDR3 reads CASSLGPWTGGNQPQHF. The CDR3 DNA reads TGTGCCAGCAGCTTAGGGCCATGGACAGGGGGGAATCAGCCCCAGCATTTT.

J is TRBJ2-3 and V is TRBV19; D not certain. From germline, CDR1 is LNHDA and CDR2 SQIVND (reference sequence). Trimming took off 4 bases at V and 2 bases at J, with 4 bases between the two ends. The CDR3 length is 12 residues. The CDR3 nucleotides read TGTGCCAGTAGTACCAACACAGATACGCAGTATTTT. Translating it yields CASSTNTDTQYF.

V gene TRBV15 combines with J gene TRBJ1-1; D is possibly TRBD1 (5 bases). CDR1 and CDR2 from the germline V gene are LNHNV and YYDKDF (reference sequence). Trimming removed 4 bases at V and 10 bases at J, with 13 bases between. CDR3 length: 12 residues. The CDR3 loop is CATSIGGGAAFF. The CDR3 DNA follows: TGTGCCACCAGCATCGGTGGTGGGGCAGCTTTCTTT.

The V gene is TRBV7-3, the J gene TRBJ2-3, with D possibly matching TRBD2 (6 bases). Deletions cut 3 bases from V and 5 bases from J, with 21 bases between. CDR1 is SGHTA and CDR2 is FQGTGA in the germline V gene. This CDR3 has 17 residues. The CDR3 loop reads CASSFIGVGGKQDTQYF. The CDR3, as DNA: TGTGCCAGCAGCTTTATAGGGGTGGGAGGCAAACAAGATACGCAGTATTTT.

The chain recombines TRBV19 with TRBJ2-7, with D possibly matching TRBD2 (6 bases). Trimming removed 5 bases from V and 2 bases from J, with 13 bases in between. CDR1 and CDR2 (germline): LNHDA, SQIVND (reference sequence). The CDR3 runs to 14 residues. The CDR3 is CASSLSSVTYEQYF. CDR3 nucleotide sequence: TGTGCCAGTAGTTTGTCTAGCGTTACCTACGAGCAGTACTTC.

The V and J genes are TRBV7-9 and TRBJ2-7, with a weak D call TRBD2 (6 bases). Deletions cut 4 bases from V and 6 bases from J, with 19 bases between. Looked up from germline, CDR1 is SEHNR and CDR2 is FQNEAQ (reference sequence). The CDR3 loop spans 15 amino acids. CDR3 protein: CASSYPSGGASEQYF. As DNA, the CDR3 is TGTGCCAGCAGCTACCCCTCGGGCGGGGCTTCCGAGCAGTACTTC.

V usage is TRBV6-5 and J usage is TRBJ1-1; D uncertain. Germline V CDR1 and CDR2: MNHEY, SVGAGI. CDR3 length: 11 residues. V was shortened by 4 bases and J by 6 bases, with 6 bases between the two germline ends. The CDR3 DNA sequence: TGTGCCAGCAGTTCTTTCTCTGAAGCTTTCTTT. Amino acid sequence: CASSSFSEAFF.

The chain links TRBV6-5 to TRBJ1-2; TRBD1 matches 9 bases. Trimming took 4 bases from V and 8 from J; bases not matched to a gene: 8. The germline V gene has CDR1 MNHEY and CDR2 SVGAGI. The CDR3 has 14 residues. The DNA of the CDR3 is TGTGCCAGCAGTTGGGGAGGGACAGGGAGCGGCTACACCTTC. Translated: CASSWGGTGSGYTF.

The J gene is TRBJ2-2, the V gene TRBV19, with 10 bases lining up with TRBD1. The CDR3 runs to 16 residues. CDR1 is LNHDA, CDR2 SQIVND, per germline (reference sequence). With 3 bases clipped from V and 5 bases from J, the junction kept 6 bases outside the gene matches. The CDR3 region has the DNA TGTGCCAGTAGTATCCCGGGACAGGGGTGGACCGGGGAGCTGTTTTTT. It is translated as CASSIPGQGWTGELFF.

V is TRBV6-5 and J is TRBJ2-1, with 7 bases that match TRBD1. The germline V gene has CDR1 MNHEY and CDR2 SVGAGI. Trimming took 2 bases from V and 4 from J; bases not matched to a gene: 8. The CDR3 is 16 amino acids. CDR3 sequence reads: CASSYLPQGEYNEQFF. The CDR3 DNA is TGTGCCAGCAGTTACCTACCCCAGGGGGAATACAATGAGCAGTTCTTC.